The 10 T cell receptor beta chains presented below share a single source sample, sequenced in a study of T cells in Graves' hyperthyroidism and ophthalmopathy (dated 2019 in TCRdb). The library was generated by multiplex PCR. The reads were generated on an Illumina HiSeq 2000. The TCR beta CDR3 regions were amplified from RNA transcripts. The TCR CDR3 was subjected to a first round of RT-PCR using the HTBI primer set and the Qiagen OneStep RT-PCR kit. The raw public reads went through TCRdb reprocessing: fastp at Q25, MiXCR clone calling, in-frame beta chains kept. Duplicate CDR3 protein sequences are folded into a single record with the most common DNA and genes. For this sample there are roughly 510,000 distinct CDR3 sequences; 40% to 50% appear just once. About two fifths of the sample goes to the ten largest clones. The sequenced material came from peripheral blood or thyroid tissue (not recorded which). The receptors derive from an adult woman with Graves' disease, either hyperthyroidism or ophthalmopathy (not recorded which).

CDR3 sequence (DNA): TGTGCCAGCAGCTCCTCAACAGGGGGCTCAGGAAACACCATATATTTT. Translation: CASSSSTGGSGNTIYF. The chain combines TRBV11-2 with TRBJ1-3, with 9 bases aligning to TRBD1. The J segment lost 4 bases and the V segment lost 4 bases, leaving 8 bases of the junction unmatched. The CDR3 spans 16 residues. Germline values: CDR1 SGHAT, CDR2 FQNNGV.

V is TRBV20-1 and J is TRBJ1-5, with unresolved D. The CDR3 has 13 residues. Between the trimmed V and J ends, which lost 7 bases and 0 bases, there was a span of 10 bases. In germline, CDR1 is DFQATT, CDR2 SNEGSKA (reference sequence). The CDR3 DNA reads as TGCAGTGTCAACAGCGATAGCAATCAGCCCCAGCATTTT. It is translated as CSVNSDSNQPQHF.

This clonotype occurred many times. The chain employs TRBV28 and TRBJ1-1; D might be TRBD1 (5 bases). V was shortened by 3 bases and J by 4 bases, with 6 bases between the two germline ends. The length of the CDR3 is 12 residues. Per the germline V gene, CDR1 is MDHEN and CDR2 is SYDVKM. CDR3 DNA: TGTGCCAGCAGTTTGCAGGGCACTGAAGCTTTCTTT. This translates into CASSLQGTEAFF.

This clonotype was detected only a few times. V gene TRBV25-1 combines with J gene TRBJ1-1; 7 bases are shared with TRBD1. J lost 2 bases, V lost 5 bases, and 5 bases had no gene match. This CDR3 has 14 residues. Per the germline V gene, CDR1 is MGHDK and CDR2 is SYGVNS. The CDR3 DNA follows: TGTGCCAGCAGTACGACAGGGACTAACACTGAAGCTTTCTTT. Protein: CASSTTGTNTEAFF. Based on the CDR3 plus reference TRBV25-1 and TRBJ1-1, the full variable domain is EADIYQTPRYLVIGTGKKITLECSQTMGHDKMYWYQQDPGMELHLIHYSYGVNSTEKGDLSSESTVSRIRTEHFPLTLESARPSHTSQYLCASSTTGTNTEAFFGQGTRLTVV.

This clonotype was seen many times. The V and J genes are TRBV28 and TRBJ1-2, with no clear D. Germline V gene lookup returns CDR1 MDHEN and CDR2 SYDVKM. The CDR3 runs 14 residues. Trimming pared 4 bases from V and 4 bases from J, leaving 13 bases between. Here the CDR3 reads CASSSSDGSYGYTF. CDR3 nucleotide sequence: TGTGCCAGCAGTTCGTCGGACGGGAGCTATGGCTACACCTTC.

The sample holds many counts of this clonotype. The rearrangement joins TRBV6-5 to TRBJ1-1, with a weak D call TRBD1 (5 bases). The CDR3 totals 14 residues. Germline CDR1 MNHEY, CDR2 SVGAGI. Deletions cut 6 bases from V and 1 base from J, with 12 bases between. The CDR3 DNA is TGTGCCAGCAGGGACACCCCTCCGAACACTGAAGCTTTCTTT. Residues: CASRDTPPNTEAFF.

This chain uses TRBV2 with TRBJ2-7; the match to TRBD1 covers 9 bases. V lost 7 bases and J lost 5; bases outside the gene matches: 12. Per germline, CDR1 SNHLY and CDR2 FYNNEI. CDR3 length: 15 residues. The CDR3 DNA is TGTGCCAGCAAGACACTGTGGACAGGGGAAAACGAGCAGTACTTC. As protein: CASKTLWTGENEQYF.

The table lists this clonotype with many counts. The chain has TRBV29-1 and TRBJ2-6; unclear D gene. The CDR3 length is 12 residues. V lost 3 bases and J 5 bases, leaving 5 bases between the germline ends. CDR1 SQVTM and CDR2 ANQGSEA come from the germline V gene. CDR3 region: CSVEGRANVLTF. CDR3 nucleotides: TGCAGCGTTGAGGGTAGGGCCAACGTCCTGACTTTC.

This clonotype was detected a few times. In nucleotides, the CDR3 is TGTGCCACCACCTCCACGAACACCGGGGAGCTGTTTTTT. Translation: CATTSTNTGELFF. This chain uses TRBV6-5 with TRBJ2-2, with unresolved D. Trimming cost V 10 bases and J 0 bases, with 9 bases left between them. CDR3 length: 13 amino acids. In germline, CDR1 is MNHEY, CDR2 SVGAGI.

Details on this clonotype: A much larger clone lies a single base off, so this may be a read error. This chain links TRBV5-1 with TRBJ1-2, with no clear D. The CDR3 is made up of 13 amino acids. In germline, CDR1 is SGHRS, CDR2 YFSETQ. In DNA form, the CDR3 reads TGCGCCAGCAGCTTGGGTCAGGTCTATGGCCACACCTTC. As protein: CASSLGQVYGHTF.